The 18 T cell receptor beta chains in this list originate from one sample, sequenced in a study of blood T cell repertoires in COVID-19. Assay: immunoSEQ multiplex PCR; the TCRdb copy retains only in-frame clones and omits some. The data hold some 500,000 clones, with 70% to 90% observed a single time. The sequenced sample consisted of PBMCs or T cells enriched from blood (not recorded which). These receptors all stem from a woman aged 40-49 years who had recovered from COVID-19.

The V gene is TRBV2, the J gene TRBJ1-5; D uncertain. Germline CDR1 reads SNHLY; CDR2 reads FYNNEI. The CDR3 has 13 amino acids. Between the trimmed V and J ends, which lost 9 bases and 0 bases, there was a span of 9 bases. The CDR3 DNA is TGTGCCAGTTCGAGATATAGCAATCAGCCCCAGCATTTT. This encodes CASSRYSNQPQHF.

As for this clone: Relative to the germline gene, one junction end is altered; a read error may explain this. In DNA, the CDR3 is TGCGCCAGCAGCCCAACCGGGACAGGGGGCTCCAACGAGCAGTACTTC. This encodes CASSPTGTGGSNEQYF. The V gene is TRBV4-3, the J gene TRBJ2-7; 12 nucleotides agree with TRBD1. Germline V lookup: CDR1 LGHNA, CDR2 YSLEER. CDR3 size: 16 residues.

The V gene is TRBV7-9, the J gene TRBJ1-4; no clear D gene. This CDR3 spans 12 amino acids. V was clipped by 3 bases and J by 7 bases, with 6 bases between them. The V gene's germline CDR1 is SEHNR and CDR2 FQNEAQ (reference sequence). CDR3 region: CASSFGSEKLFF. CDR3 DNA sequence: TGTGCCAGCAGCTTTGGGAGTGAAAAACTGTTTTTT.

V usage is TRBV19 and J usage is TRBJ1-4; D unresolved. The CDR3 extends over 16 amino acids. Per germline, CDR1 LNHDA and CDR2 SQIVND (reference sequence). The V end lost 3 bases, the J end lost 5 bases, and 16 bases lay between the germline ends. CDR3 in amino acids: CASSISRGASNEKLFF. CDR3 in DNA: TGTGCCAGTAGTATCAGTCGGGGAGCGTCGAATGAAAAACTGTTTTTT.

Here the CDR3 DNA reads TGTGCCAGCGGAACGGGACAGGGGGTTTATAACTATGGCTACACCTTC. This codes for CASGTGQGVYNYGYTF. The chain employs TRBV27 and TRBJ1-2, with 11 bases lining up with TRBD1. Germline V gene sequence: CDR1 MNHEY, CDR2 SMNVEV (reference sequence). The length of the CDR3 is 16 residues. V lost 8 bases to trimming and J lost 1 base; unmatched junction nucleotides: 9.

This clone occurred once. The V gene is TRBV19, the J gene TRBJ1-1; D may be TRBD1 (6 bases). The CDR3 has 13 amino acids. V was shortened by 6 bases and J by 5 bases, with 13 bases between the two germline ends. The V gene's germline CDR1 is LNHDA and CDR2 SQIVND (reference sequence). Here the CDR3 reads CASSQTGFTEAFF. Here the CDR3 DNA reads TGTGCCAGTAGCCAAACAGGGTTTACTGAAGCTTTCTTT.

The rearrangement uses TRBV7-9 and TRBJ1-1, with D hard to call. Trimming took 1 base from V and 6 from J, leaving 12 bases between them. The germline V gene encodes CDR1 SEHNR and CDR2 FQNEAQ (reference sequence). There are 14 residues in the CDR3. DNA of the CDR3: TGTGCCAGCAGCTTAGGTACCCAGTGGCCTGAAGCTTTCTTT. Translated, it gives CASSLGTQWPEAFF.

The chain links TRBV19 to TRBJ1-2; tentatively, D is TRBD1 (5 bases). Germline V CDR1 and CDR2: LNHDA, SQIVND (reference sequence). The V end was cut by 8 bases, the J end by 3 bases, with 16 bases between. The CDR3 is 14 residues long. The CDR3 DNA is TGTGCCAGTGGGAGGGGACGAAGAGACTATGGCTACACCTTC. Amino acid sequence: CASGRGRRDYGYTF.

This chain joins TRBV24-1 and TRBJ1-2, with 7 bases matching TRBD1. CDR1 KGHDR and CDR2 SFDVKD come from the germline V gene. This CDR3 region has 14 residues. The junction had 10 bases not matched to a gene; V was cut back by 9 bases and J by 4 bases. This CDR3 reads CATSVGGQAYGYTF. Here the CDR3 DNA reads TGTGCCACCTCAGTGGGCGGACAGGCCTATGGCTACACCTTC.

This rearrangement joins TRBV4-1 to TRBJ1-6; 8 nucleotides align to TRBD1. V lost 0 bases and J lost 6; bases outside the gene matches: 1. Germline loops: CDR1 MGHRA, CDR2 YSYEKL. The CDR3 is made up of 15 amino acids. In nucleotides, the CDR3 is TGCGCCAGCAGCCAAGAGGGACAGGCTAATTCACCCCTCCACTTT. Translation gives CASSQEGQANSPLHF.

This clone was detected once. The chain combines TRBV27 with TRBJ1-2; 10 bases agree with TRBD1. The CDR3 length is 15 residues. CDR1 is MNHEY and CDR2 is SMNVEV in the germline V gene (reference sequence). V shed 3 bases, J shed 4 bases, and the junction held 5 bases outside the gene matches. The CDR3: CASSLGQGNFYGYTF. The CDR3 nucleotides read TGTGCCAGCAGTTTGGGACAGGGGAACTTCTATGGCTACACCTTC.

The chain couples TRBV4-2 to TRBJ1-3; unclear D gene. The CDR3 runs to 13 residues. With 1 base removed from V and 8 bases from J, the gap between germline ends came to 9 bases. Germline lookup yields CDR1 LGHNA and CDR2 YNFKEQ. The CDR3 sequence is CASSQARGDTIYF. For the CDR3, the DNA is TGTGCCAGCAGCCAAGCTCGGGGTGACACCATATATTTT.

The chain couples TRBV6-7 to TRBJ2-4; 12 bases match TRBD2. TRBV6-7 has ORF status, its function being uncertain. This CDR3 has 16 amino acids. The trim removed 10 bases at V and 8 bases at J, leaving 15 bases unmatched. CDR3 in amino acids: CAIDRWLAGGRYIQYF. CDR3 DNA: TGTGCCATCGACAGGTGGCTAGCGGGAGGGAGATACATTCAGTACTTC.

CDR3 protein: CASSRDRAKGNEQFF. The CDR3 nucleotides are TGCGCCAGCAGCAGGGACAGGGCAAAAGGGAATGAGCAGTTCTTC. The rearrangement uses TRBV5-1 and TRBJ2-1; 9 positions match TRBD1. Germline V gives CDR1 SGHRS, CDR2 YFSETQ. This CDR3 contains 15 residues. V dropped 4 bases and J dropped 7; count of bases not matched to a gene: 9.

This chain links TRBV20-1 with TRBJ2-5, with 10 bases identical to TRBD1. V trimming: 3 bases; J trimming: 1 base; junction bases outside the gene matches: 5. CDR1 and CDR2 (germline): DFQATT, SNEGSKA (reference sequence). The CDR3 runs 15 residues. The chain's CDR3 is CSASPGTGAQETQYF. The CDR3 nucleotides read TGCAGTGCTAGTCCCGGGACAGGGGCCCAAGAGACCCAGTACTTC.

This chain joins TRBV6-1 and TRBJ2-1; tentatively, D is TRBD1 (5 bases). Looked up from germline, CDR1 is MNHNS and CDR2 is SASEGT. With 0 bases removed from V and 6 bases from J, the gap between germline ends came to 24 bases. This CDR3 spans 19 amino acids. Here the CDR3 reads CASSEARIFNRVQGNEQFF. The CDR3 DNA sequence: TGTGCCAGCAGTGAAGCGCGTATTTTTAACCGGGTGCAGGGCAATGAGCAGTTCTTC.

The chain joins TRBV6-2 or TRBV6-3 to TRBJ2-1; 15 bases agree with TRBD2. The trim removed 4 bases at V and 7 bases at J, leaving 14 bases unmatched. The CDR3 is 19 residues long. Per the germline V gene, CDR1 is MNHEY and CDR2 is SVGEGT. The CDR3 spells CASSWGLAGGLAGGNEQFF. DNA of the CDR3: TGTGCCAGCAGTTGGGGACTAGCGGGAGGACTTGCAGGGGGGAATGAGCAGTTCTTC.

This chain uses TRBV2 with TRBJ2-2, with D possibly matching TRBD1 (5 bases). V was shortened by 1 base and J by 0 bases, with 6 bases between the two germline ends. CDR1 SNHLY and CDR2 FYNNEI come from the germline V gene. This CDR3 comprises 15 residues. The DNA for the CDR3 is TGTGCCAGCAGTGAAGAGACAGCGAACACCGGGGAGCTGTTTTTT. It specifies CASSEETANTGELFF.